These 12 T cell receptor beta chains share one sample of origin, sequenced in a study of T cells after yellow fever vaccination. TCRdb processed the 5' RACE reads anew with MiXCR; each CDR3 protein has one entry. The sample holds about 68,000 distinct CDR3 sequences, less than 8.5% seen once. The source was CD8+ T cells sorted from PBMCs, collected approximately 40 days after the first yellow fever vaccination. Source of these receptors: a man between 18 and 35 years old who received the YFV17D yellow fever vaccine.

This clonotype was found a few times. The CDR3 DNA follows: TGCGCCAGCAGCCAGGACTGGACAGGACTAGAGACCCAGTACTTC. Protein product: CASSQDWTGLETQYF. V gene TRBV4-1 combines with J gene TRBJ2-5; 7 positions match TRBD1. There are 15 residues in the CDR3. CDR1 is MGHRA, CDR2 YSYEKL, per germline. The trim removed 3 bases at V and 4 bases at J, leaving 8 bases unmatched.

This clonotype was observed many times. The CDR3 nucleotides read TGTGCCAGCAGCTCAGGAGGCTTCAATGAGCAGTTCTTC. This translates into CASSSGGFNEQFF. The chain has TRBV11-3 and TRBJ2-1, with D possibly being TRBD2 (5 bases). Deletions cut 4 bases from V and 6 bases from J, with 10 bases between. Germline assignment: CDR1 SGHNT and CDR2 YENEEA. The CDR3 has 13 residues.

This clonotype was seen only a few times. CDR3 sequence (DNA): TGTGCCAGCATCCCGACGGAAGCGAACACTGAAGCTTTCTTT. As protein: CASIPTEANTEAFF. V and J are TRBV7-6 and TRBJ1-1; no clear D. The germline V gene encodes CDR1 SGHVS and CDR2 FNYEAQ. Trimming took 7 bases from V and 1 from J, leaving 13 bases between them. There are 14 residues in the CDR3. The variable domain in full, with the rest retrieved from reference TRBV7-6 and TRBJ1-1, is GAGVSQSPRYKVTKRGQDVALRCDPISGHVSLYWYRQALGQGPEFLTYFNYEAQQDKSGLPNDRFSAERPEGSISTLTIQRTEQRDSAMYRCASIPTEANTEAFFGQGTRLTVV.

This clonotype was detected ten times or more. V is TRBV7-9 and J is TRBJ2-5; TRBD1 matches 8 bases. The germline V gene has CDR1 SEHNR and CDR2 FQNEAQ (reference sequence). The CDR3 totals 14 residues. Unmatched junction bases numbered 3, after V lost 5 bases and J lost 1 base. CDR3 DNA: TGTGCCAGCAGCCGCGGACAGGGCCAAGAGACCCAGTACTTC. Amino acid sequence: CASSRGQGQETQYF.

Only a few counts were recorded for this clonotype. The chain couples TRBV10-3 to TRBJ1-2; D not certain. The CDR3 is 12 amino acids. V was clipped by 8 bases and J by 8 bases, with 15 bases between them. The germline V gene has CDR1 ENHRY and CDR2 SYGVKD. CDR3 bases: TGTGCCATCTCGGCGCCCCGGATGGGCTACACCTTC. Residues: CAISAPRMGYTF.

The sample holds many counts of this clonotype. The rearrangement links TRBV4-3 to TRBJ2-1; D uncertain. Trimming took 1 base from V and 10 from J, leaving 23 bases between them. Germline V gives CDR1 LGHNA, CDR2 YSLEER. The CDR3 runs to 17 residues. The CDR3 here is CASSQVTTMTSFGEQFF. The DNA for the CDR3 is TGCGCCAGCAGCCAAGTGACCACCATGACGTCTTTCGGGGAGCAGTTCTTC.

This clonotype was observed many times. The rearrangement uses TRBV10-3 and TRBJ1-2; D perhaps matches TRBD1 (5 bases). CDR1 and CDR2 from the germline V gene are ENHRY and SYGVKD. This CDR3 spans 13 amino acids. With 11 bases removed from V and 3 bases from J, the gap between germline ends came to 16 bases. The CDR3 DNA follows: TGTGCCGCAAACCAGCAGGGTGACTATGGCTACACCTTC. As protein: CAANQQGDYGYTF.

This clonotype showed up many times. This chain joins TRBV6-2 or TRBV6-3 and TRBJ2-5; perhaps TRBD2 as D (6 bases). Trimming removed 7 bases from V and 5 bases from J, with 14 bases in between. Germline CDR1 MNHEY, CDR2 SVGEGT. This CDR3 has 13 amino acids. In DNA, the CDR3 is TGTGCCAGCATCCGTCGGCTAGCGGAGACCCAGTACTTC. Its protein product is CASIRRLAETQYF.

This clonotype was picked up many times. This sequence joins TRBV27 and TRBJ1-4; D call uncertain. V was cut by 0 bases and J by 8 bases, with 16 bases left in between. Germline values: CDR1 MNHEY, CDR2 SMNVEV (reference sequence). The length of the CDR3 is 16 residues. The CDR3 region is CASSLSSRSLREKLFF. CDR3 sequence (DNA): TGTGCCAGCAGTTTATCCTCGCGGAGTCTTCGGGAAAAACTGTTTTTT.

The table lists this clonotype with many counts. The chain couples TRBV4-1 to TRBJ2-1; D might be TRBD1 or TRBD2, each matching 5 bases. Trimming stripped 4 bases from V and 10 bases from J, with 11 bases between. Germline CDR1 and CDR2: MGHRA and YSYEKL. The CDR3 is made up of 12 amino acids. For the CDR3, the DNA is TGCGCCAGCAGCCCGACTTGGGGGGAGCAGTTCTTC. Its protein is CASSPTWGEQFF.

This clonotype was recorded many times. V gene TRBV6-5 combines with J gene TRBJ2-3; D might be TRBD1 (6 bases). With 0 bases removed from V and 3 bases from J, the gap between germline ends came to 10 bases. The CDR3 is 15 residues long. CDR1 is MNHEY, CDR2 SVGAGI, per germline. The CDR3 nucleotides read TGTGCCAGCAGTTACTCGAAGGGGGTTACAGATACGCAGTATTTT. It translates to CASSYSKGVTDTQYF.

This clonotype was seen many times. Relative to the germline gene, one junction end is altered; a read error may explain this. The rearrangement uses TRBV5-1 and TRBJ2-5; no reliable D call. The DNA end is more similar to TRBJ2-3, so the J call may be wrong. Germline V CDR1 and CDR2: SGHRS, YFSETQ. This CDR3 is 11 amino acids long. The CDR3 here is CASSYQETQYF. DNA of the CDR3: TGTGCCAGCAGTTACCAGGAAACGCAGTATTTT.